This TCR beta chain comes out of a study of blood T cell repertoires in COVID-19. On the study more broadly: Sources were T cells, B-cell-depleted T cells, or PBMCs; the material itself was cDNA or gDNA.

As originally analysed: Reference gene primer amplification in the assay estimated nucleated cell counts. The table came from immunoSEQ multiplex PCR; TCRdb's copy has only in-frame clones and leaves some out. Clone size and the V and J calls come from that table; the DNA yielded D and trimming. The sample shows some 170,000 clones, around 84% of them seen only once. This CDR3 is built from 15 residues. Germline CDR1 is LNHDA and CDR2 is SQIVND (reference sequence). Trimming cost V 3 bases and J 1 base; bases outside gene matches: 5. This receptor was identified in a woman of 80 years or more with acute or convalescent COVID-19. The V call is TRBV19, the J call TRBJ2-5; TRBD2 matches at 7 bases. What was sequenced was peripheral blood. The DNA of the CDR3 is TGTGCCAGTAGTATCTCGGGGGGTCCCCAAGAGACCCAGTACTTC. Residues: CASSISGGPQETQYF.